The 14 T cell receptor beta chains below were found in one sample sequenced in a study of CD8 T cell repertoires and HIV-1 epitope variants (TCRdb year 2020). These receptors have no identified antigens. To prepare the library, the immunoSEQ multiplex PCR assay was applied. TCRdb obtained this table from immuneACCESS and retained in-frame rearrangements with V and J assigned. These tables miss some clones; where compared with another copy, unresolved V genes account for less than half of the shortfall, and the remainder is unexplained. In this sample the table shows several thousand clones, around three fifths of which occur a single time. The ten largest clones add up to 40% to 50% of the sample. Sequencing used cultured CD8+ T cells derived from PBMCs. Receptors were obtained from a male donor with HIV.

This clone was observed a handful of times. V usage is TRBV2 and J usage is TRBJ2-1; no definite D call. The CDR3 has 13 residues. Per the germline V gene, CDR1 is SNHLY and CDR2 is FYNNEI. With 6 bases removed from V and 0 bases from J, the gap between germline ends came to 6 bases. CDR3 sequence: CASSYSSYNEQFF. CDR3 nucleotide sequence: TGTGCCAGCAGCTATAGCTCCTACAATGAGCAGTTCTTC. Full variable domain (missing parts from reference TRBV2 and TRBJ2-1): EPEVTQTPSHQVTQMGQEVILRCVPISNHLYFYWYRQILGQKVEFLVSFYNNEISEKSEIFDDQFSVERPDGSNFTLKIRSTKLEDSAMYFCASSYSSYNEQFFGPGTRLTVL.

The V and J genes are TRBV10-3 and TRBJ1-1; 8 nucleotides agree with TRBD1. From germline, CDR1 is ENHRY and CDR2 SYGVKD. This CDR3 contains 13 residues. With 10 bases clipped from V and 0 bases from J, the junction kept 4 bases outside the gene matches. The CDR3 DNA reads as TGTGCCACCGGGGACAGGTTGAACACTGAAGCTTTCTTT. Translated: CATGDRLNTEAFF.

This clone was detected once. V usage is TRBV6-5 and J usage is TRBJ1-2; no clear D. Germline V lookup: CDR1 MNHEY, CDR2 SVGAGI. Trimming left V 4 bases short and J 3 bases short, with 18 bases between. The CDR3 consists of 16 residues. DNA of the CDR3: TGTGCCAGCAGTTCCCTCCCCCGATTGTTCGACTATGGCTACACCTTC. The encoded protein is CASSSLPRLFDYGYTF.

The gene calls are TRBV5-6 and TRBJ2-2, with D hard to call. From germline, CDR1 is SGHDT and CDR2 YYEEEE. This CDR3 has 13 residues. The V gene lost 4 bases and the J gene lost 0 bases, with 4 bases spanning the gap. The CDR3 region is CASSPANTGELFF. CDR3 nucleotides: TGTGCCAGCAGCCCCGCGAACACCGGGGAGCTGTTTTTT.

The genes are TRBV2 and TRBJ1-5; possibly TRBD1 for D (5 bases). V shed 7 bases and J shed 2 bases, with 12 bases lying between them. In germline, CDR1 is SNHLY, CDR2 FYNNEI. The CDR3 loop spans 14 amino acids. This CDR3 is CASKWQGGNQPQHF. The CDR3 region has the DNA TGTGCCAGCAAGTGGCAGGGTGGCAATCAGCCCCAGCATTTT.

This chain joins TRBV27 and TRBJ1-4; D is perhaps TRBD1 (6 bases). CDR1 MNHEY and CDR2 SMNVEV come from the germline V gene (reference sequence). Trimming took off 5 bases at V and 6 bases at J, with 16 bases between the two ends. CDR3 length: 15 amino acids. CDR3 in DNA: TGTGCCAGCAGTCCTTGGACAGATGAGGATGAAAAACTGTTTTTT. This gives the protein CASSPWTDEDEKLFF.

The rearrangement uses TRBV11-1 and TRBJ2-7; a weak D match, TRBD2 (6 bases). This CDR3 region has 16 residues. Germline-derived CDR1 and CDR2 are SGHAT and FQDESV (reference sequence). V lost 5 bases to trimming and J lost 6 bases, with 23 bases between them. CDR3 amino acids: CASSRARGRTPLEQYF. CDR3 sequence (DNA): TGTGCCAGCAGCCGAGCGCGGGGAAGGACTCCGCTCGAGCAGTACTTC.

The chain uses TRBV27 and TRBJ2-2; 12 bases fit TRBD2. This CDR3 contains 18 residues. The germline V gene has CDR1 MNHEY and CDR2 SMNVEV (reference sequence). Trimming cost V 4 bases and J 5 bases; bases outside gene matches: 11. CDR3 protein: CASSSATTSGGATGELFF. CDR3 DNA sequence: TGTGCCAGCAGTTCCGCCACGACTAGCGGGGGAGCAACCGGGGAGCTGTTTTTT.

The chain employs TRBV7-9 and TRBJ1-2; D might be TRBD1 (6 bases). In germline, CDR1 is SEHNR, CDR2 FQNEAQ (reference sequence). V dropped 3 bases and J dropped 9 bases, with 17 bases sitting between them. The CDR3 spans 14 residues. The chain's CDR3 is CASSLGQGLIRYTF. CDR3 sequence (DNA): TGTGCCAGCAGCTTGGGGCAGGGGCTGATACGCTACACCTTC.

This chain joins TRBV27 and TRBJ1-2; 12 bases agree with TRBD1. The CDR3 is 15 amino acids. Germline trimming cut 6 bases from V and 4 bases from J; bases unmatched to any gene: 6. Germline CDR1 and CDR2: MNHEY and SMNVEV (reference sequence). The DNA of the CDR3 is TGTGCCAGCAGAAGGGGACAGGGGGCGTTCTATGGCTACACCTTC. It encodes CASRRGQGAFYGYTF.

The sample holds a few counts of this clone. This chain joins TRBV13 and TRBJ2-7; perhaps D is TRBD1 or TRBD2 (5 bases each). The CDR3 has 13 amino acids. Between the trimmed V and J ends, which lost 5 bases and 7 bases, there was a span of 15 bases. Germline V lookup: CDR1 PRHDT, CDR2 FYEKMQ (reference sequence). The CDR3 DNA reads as TGTGCCAGCAGCCAGGGACGGTCTGAGGAGCAGTACTTC. Amino acid sequence: CASSQGRSEEQYF.

The chain joins TRBV4-3 to TRBJ2-1; TRBD1 is a possible D gene (6 bases). CDR1 and CDR2 (germline): LGHNA, YSLEER. Trimming took 0 bases from V and 3 from J, leaving 15 bases between them. The CDR3 sequence is 17 residues long. The chain's CDR3 is CASSQDTEGTLYNEQFF. CDR3 DNA sequence: TGCGCCAGCAGCCAAGATACCGAGGGGACACTCTACAATGAGCAGTTCTTC.

V gene TRBV5-4 combines with J gene TRBJ2-3; either TRBD1 or TRBD2 may fit D (5 bases each). This CDR3 comprises 14 residues. CDR1 is SGHNT and CDR2 is YYREEE in the germline V gene (reference sequence). Trimming left V 2 bases short and J 2 bases short, with 9 bases between. The CDR3 region is CASSFGGATDTQYF. CDR3 in DNA: TGTGCCAGCAGCTTTGGGGGAGCCACAGATACGCAGTATTTT.

The rearrangement joins TRBV13 to TRBJ2-1; D unclear. Trimming pared 6 bases from V and 4 bases from J, leaving 7 bases between. This CDR3 region has 12 residues. Germline V lookup: CDR1 PRHDT, CDR2 FYEKMQ (reference sequence). Here the CDR3 reads CASRDGYNEQFF. The DNA of the CDR3 is TGTGCCAGCAGGGACGGATACAATGAGCAGTTCTTC.